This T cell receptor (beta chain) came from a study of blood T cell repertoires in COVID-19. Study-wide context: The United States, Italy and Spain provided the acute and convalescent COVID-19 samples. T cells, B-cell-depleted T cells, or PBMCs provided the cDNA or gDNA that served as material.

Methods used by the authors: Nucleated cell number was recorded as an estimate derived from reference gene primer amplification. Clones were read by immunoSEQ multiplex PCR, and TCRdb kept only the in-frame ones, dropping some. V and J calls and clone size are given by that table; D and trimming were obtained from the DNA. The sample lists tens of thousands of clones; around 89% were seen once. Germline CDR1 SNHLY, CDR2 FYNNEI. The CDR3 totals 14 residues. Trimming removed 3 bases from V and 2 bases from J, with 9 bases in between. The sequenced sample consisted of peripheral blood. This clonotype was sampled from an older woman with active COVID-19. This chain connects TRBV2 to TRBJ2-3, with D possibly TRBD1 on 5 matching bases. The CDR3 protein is CASSESGHTDTQYF. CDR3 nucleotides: TGTGCCAGCAGTGAGTCAGGGCACACAGATACGCAGTATTTT.